Listed below are T cell receptor beta chains from one sample, sequenced in a study of blood T cell repertoires in COVID-19. Only in-frame clones appear in the TCRdb table, and some are missing; sequencing was by immunoSEQ multiplex PCR. The top ten clones hold about 6% of a sample with about 150,000 clones, more than 75% of them seen once. Sequenced material: peripheral blood. The receptors were sampled from a man aged 80 or over with acute or convalescent COVID-19. Both conserved end residues are part of each CDR3. Clone sizes are given selectively: once, few, many, or a class where the clone is expanded.

clone_size,v_call,cdr3_aa
NA,TRBV18,CASFDASGRAGANVLTF
NA,TRBV5-1,CASSLVGTASQETQYF
NA,TRBV5-1,CASSLSDRASPLHF
NA,TRBV7-2,CASSTRGQGNSPLHF
NA,TRBV7-9,CASSPGTGVFHF
NA,TRBV28,CASSPLQSRYTF
few,TRBV28,CASSFYEGSDEQYF
NA,TRBV6-5,CASSYSTGPVSKQYF
NA,TRBV29-1,CSVVSGALADTQYF
once,TRBV3-1/TRBV3-2,CASSRDRDQPQHF
NA,TRBV28,CASSALSGSGEQYF
NA,TRBV12-3/TRBV12-4,CASSLGGEQFF
NA,TRBV3-1/TRBV3-2,CASSQDLASGETQYF
NA,TRBV5-1,CASSSLQNSYNSPLHF
NA,TRBV24-1,CATSDGQTTREQFF
NA,TRBV28,CASSSLNYILAGGTDTQYF
NA,TRBV28,CASSNRGPTDTQYF
NA,TRBV30,CAWSVSYSNQPQHF
NA,TRBV6-1,CASSESPGINEKLFF
NA,TRBV6-5,CASSHRVGRETQYF
NA,TRBV27,CASSLSGWRRVGDTGELFF
NA,TRBV6-5,CASRWDRTNEKLFF
NA,TRBV5-1,CASSSTGTGETQYF
NA,TRBV18,CASSPDTGTYGYTF
NA,TRBV18,CASSPGTLAYEQYF
NA,TRBV5-1,CASSLVGAQMNTEAFF
NA,TRBV7-2,CASNPGFGGSSYEQYF
NA,TRBV6-1,CASSEADGWGTGGSPLHF
few,TRBV5-1,CASSREGQGVRELFF
NA,TRBV27,CASSLYGTMNTEAFF
NA,TRBV27,CASRIGQGGTYGYTF
NA,TRBV19,CASSIASYGYTF
NA,TRBV6-5,CASTWQGPNEKLFF
NA,TRBV19,CASSTRGNTEAFF
NA,TRBV6-5,CASSPSWGSPFF
NA,TRBV11-2,CASSSSRGLSGANVLTF
NA,TRBV30,CAWSDRPSRGPETQYF
NA,TRBV4-1,CASSQEGAGAQDTQYF
NA,TRBV2,CASSGETLNTGELFF
NA,TRBV6-5,CASSYRREANTGELFF
NA,TRBV29-1,CSAANQGLAGDYEQFF
NA,TRBV5-1,CASSQVEQTRGDTQYF
NA,TRBV30,CAWSGNRGSTDTQYF
NA,TRBV4-2,CASSLGRQVNYEQYF
NA,TRBV4-1,CASSADRVSGEKLFF
NA,TRBV14,CASSPPGLVPGELFF
once,TRBV6-5,CASSQAELGNTEAFF
NA,TRBV19,CASSIGSGLETQYF
NA,TRBV11-1,CASSPLLAGEGDTQYF
NA,TRBV5-1,CASSLVPNTEAFF
NA,TRBV5-1,CASSPDRVIDTQYF
NA,TRBV18,CASSPVQQSETQYF
few,TRBV5-6,CASSLGSMMTGELFF
NA,TRBV4-1,CASSQARSTSTDTQYF
NA,TRBV5-1,CASSRLGVWDRGTDTQYF
NA,TRBV18,CASSPPPPGLANPEQFF
NA,TRBV28,CASSFSASGTDTQYF
NA,TRBV6-1,CASSEEGGGRGQPQHF
NA,TRBV5-6,CASSFTGTQETQYF